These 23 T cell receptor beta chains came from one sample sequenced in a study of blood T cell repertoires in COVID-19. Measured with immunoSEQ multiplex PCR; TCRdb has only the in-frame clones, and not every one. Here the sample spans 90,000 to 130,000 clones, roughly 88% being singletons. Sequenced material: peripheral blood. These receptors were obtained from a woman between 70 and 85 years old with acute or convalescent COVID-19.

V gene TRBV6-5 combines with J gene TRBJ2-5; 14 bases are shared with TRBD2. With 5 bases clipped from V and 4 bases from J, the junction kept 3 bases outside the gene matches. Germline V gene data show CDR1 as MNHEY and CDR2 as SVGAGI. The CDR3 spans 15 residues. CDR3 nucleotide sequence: TGTGCCAGCAGTCGGACTAGCGGGAGGCTAGAGACCCAGTACTTC. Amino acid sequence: CASSRTSGRLETQYF.

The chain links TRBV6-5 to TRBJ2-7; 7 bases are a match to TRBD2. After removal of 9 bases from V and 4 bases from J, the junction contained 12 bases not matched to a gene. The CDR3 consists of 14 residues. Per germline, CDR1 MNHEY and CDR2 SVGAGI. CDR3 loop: CASPGKGRGYEQYF. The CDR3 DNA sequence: TGTGCCAGTCCAGGGAAAGGGAGGGGATACGAGCAGTACTTC.

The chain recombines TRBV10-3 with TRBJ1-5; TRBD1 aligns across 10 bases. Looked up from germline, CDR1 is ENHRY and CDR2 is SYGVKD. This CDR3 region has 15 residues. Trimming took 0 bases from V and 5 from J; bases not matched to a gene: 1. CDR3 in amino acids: CAISESGQGYQPQHF. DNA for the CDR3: TGTGCCATCAGTGAGTCGGGACAGGGGTATCAGCCCCAGCATTTT.

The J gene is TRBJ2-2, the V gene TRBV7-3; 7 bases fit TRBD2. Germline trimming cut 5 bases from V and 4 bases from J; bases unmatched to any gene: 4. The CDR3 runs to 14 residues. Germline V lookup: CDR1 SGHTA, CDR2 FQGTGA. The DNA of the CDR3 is TGTGCCAGCAGCCCTAGCGGCCCCACCGGGGAGCTGTTTTTT. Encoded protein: CASSPSGPTGELFF.

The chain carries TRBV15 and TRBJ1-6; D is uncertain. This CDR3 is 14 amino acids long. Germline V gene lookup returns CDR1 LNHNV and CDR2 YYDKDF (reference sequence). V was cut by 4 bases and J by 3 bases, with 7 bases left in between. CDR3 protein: CATSTTNYNSPLHF. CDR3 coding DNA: TGTGCCACCAGCACCACTAACTATAATTCACCCCTCCACTTT.

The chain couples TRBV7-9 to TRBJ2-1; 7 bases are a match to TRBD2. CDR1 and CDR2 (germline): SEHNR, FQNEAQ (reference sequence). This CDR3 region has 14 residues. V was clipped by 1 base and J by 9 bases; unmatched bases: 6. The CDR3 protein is CASSLGLAPSEQFF. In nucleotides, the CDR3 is TGTGCCAGCAGCTTAGGACTAGCCCCAAGTGAGCAGTTCTTC. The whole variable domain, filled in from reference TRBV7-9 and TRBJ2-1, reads DTGVSQNPRHKITKRGQNVTFRCDPISEHNRLYWYRQTLGQGPEFLTYFQNEAQLEKSRLLSDRFSAERPKGSFSTLEIQRTEQGDSAMYLCASSLGLAPSEQFFGPGTRLTVL.

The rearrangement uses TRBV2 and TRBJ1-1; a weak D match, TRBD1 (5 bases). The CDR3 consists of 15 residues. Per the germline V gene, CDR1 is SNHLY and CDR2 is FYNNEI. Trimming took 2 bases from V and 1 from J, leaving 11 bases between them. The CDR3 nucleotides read TGTGCCAGCAGTGAAACAGGCAACCCGAACACTGAAGCTTTCTTT. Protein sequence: CASSETGNPNTEAFF.

The CDR3: CASSGRSGRAVNEQFF. In DNA, the CDR3 is TGTGCCAGCAGTGGCCGTAGCGGGAGGGCGGTCAATGAGCAGTTCTTC. The J gene is TRBJ2-1, the V gene TRBV27; 11 positions agree with TRBD2. Trimming at V came to 5 bases and at J to 6 bases, leaving 9 bases not matched to a gene. The CDR3 covers 16 residues. In germline, CDR1 is MNHEY, CDR2 SMNVEV (reference sequence).

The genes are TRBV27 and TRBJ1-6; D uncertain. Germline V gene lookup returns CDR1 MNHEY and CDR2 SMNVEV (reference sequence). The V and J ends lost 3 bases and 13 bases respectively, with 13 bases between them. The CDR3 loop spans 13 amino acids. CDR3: CASSFRDGFPLHF. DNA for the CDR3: TGTGCCAGCAGTTTCCGGGATGGGTTCCCCCTCCACTTT.

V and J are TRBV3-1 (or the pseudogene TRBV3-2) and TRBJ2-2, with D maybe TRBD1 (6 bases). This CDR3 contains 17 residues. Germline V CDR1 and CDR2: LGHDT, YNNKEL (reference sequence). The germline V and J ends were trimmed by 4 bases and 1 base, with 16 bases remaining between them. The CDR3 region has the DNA TGTGCCAGCAGCCGGGGGCCATGGGCGGGGAACACCGGGGAGCTGTTTTTT. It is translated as CASSRGPWAGNTGELFF.

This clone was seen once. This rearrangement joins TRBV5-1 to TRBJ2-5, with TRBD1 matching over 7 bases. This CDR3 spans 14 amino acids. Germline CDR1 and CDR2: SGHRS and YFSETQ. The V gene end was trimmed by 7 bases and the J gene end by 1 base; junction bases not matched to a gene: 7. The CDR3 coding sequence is TGCGCCAGCGGGATCGGGACAGTCCAAGAGACCCAGTACTTC. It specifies CASGIGTVQETQYF.

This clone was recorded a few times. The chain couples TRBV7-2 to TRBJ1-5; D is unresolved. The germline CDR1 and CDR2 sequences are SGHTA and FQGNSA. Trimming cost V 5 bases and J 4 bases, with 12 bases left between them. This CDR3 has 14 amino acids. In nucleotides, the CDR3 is TGTGCCAGCAGCGTCCGACATCTAAATCAGCCCCAGCATTTT. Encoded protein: CASSVRHLNQPQHF.

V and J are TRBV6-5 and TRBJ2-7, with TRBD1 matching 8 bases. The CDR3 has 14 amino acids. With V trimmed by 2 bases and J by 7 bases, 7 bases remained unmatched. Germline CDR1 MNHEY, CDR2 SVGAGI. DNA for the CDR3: TGTGCCAGCAGTTACGGACAGGGCTTCAGGGAGCAGTACTTC. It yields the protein CASSYGQGFREQYF.

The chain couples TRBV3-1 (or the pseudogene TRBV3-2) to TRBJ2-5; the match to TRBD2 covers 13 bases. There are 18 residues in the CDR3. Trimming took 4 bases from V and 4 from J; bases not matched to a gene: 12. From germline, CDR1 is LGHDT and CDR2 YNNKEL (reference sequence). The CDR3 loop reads CASSLPKRTSGRSETQYF. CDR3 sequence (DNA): TGTGCCAGCAGCCTACCGAAACGGACTAGCGGGAGATCAGAGACCCAGTACTTC.

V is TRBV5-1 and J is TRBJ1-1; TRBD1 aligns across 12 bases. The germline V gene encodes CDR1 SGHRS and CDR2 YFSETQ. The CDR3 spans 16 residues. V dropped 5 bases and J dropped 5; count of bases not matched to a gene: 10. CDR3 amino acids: CASSRAGQGARTEAFF. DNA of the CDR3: TGCGCCAGCAGTCGGGCGGGACAGGGGGCACGTACTGAAGCTTTCTTT.

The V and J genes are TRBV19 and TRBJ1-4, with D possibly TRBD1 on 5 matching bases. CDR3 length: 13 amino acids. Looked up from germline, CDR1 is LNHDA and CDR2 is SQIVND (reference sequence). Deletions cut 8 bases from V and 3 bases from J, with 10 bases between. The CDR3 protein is CASGDRSNEKLFF. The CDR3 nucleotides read TGTGCCAGTGGAGACAGATCTAATGAAAAACTGTTTTTT.

The CDR3 DNA is TGTGCCAGCAGCTCCCTTTCGCCTAGCGGCTCCTACGAGCAGTACTTC. This codes for CASSSLSPSGSYEQYF. The gene calls are TRBV5-6 and TRBJ2-7; TRBD2 matches 7 bases. This CDR3 region has 16 residues. J lost 0 bases, V lost 3 bases, and 9 bases had no gene match. The V gene's germline CDR1 is SGHDT and CDR2 YYEEEE.

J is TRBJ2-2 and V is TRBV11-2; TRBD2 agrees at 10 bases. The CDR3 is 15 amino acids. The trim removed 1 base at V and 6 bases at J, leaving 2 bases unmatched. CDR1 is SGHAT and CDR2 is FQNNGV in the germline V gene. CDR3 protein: CASSLGAGGPGELFF. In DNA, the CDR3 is TGTGCCAGCAGCTTAGGAGCGGGAGGGCCCGGGGAGCTGTTTTTT.

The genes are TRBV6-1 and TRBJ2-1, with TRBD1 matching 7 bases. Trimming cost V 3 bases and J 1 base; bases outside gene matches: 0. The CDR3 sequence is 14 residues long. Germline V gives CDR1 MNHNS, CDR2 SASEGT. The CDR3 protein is CASSEGQSYNEQFF. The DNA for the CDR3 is TGTGCCAGCAGTGAGGGACAGTCCTACAATGAGCAGTTCTTC.

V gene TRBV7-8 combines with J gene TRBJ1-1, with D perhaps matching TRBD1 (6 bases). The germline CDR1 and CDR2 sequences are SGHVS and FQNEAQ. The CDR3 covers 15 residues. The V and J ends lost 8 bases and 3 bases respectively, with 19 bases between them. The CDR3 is CASSLGTSLDTEAFF. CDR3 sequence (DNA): TGTGCCAGCTCGTTGGGGACAAGCCTCGACACTGAAGCTTTCTTT.

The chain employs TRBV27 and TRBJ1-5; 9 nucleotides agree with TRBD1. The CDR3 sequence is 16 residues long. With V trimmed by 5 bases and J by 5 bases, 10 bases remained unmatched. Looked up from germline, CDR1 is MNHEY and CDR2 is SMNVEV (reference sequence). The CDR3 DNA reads TGTGCCAGCAGTCCACACAGGGGGCTCTTCGATCAGCCCCAGCATTTT. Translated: CASSPHRGLFDQPQHF.

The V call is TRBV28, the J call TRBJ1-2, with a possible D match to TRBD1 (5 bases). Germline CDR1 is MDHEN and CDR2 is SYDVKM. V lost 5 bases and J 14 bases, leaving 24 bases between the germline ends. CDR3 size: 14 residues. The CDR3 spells CASSPPNRDFGQTF. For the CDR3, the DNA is TGTGCCAGCAGTCCCCCGAACCGGGACTTCGGTCAGACCTTC.

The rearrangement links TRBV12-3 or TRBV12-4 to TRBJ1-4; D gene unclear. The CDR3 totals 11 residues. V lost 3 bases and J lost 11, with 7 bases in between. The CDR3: CASSFGAKLFF. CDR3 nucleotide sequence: TGTGCCAGCAGTTTTGGTGCGAAACTGTTTTTT.